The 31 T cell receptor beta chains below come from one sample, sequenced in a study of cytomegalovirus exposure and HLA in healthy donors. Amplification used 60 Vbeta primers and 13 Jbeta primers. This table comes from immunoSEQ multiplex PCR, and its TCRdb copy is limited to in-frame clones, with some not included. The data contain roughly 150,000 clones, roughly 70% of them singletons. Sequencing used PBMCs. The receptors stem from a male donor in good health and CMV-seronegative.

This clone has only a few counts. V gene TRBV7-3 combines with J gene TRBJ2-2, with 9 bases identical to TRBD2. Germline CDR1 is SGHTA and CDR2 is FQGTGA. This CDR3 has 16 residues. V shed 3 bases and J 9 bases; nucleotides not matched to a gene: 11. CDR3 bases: TGTGCCAGCAGCTTGACCGGGACTAGCATAGACAGGGAGCTGTTTTTT. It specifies CASSLTGTSIDRELFF.

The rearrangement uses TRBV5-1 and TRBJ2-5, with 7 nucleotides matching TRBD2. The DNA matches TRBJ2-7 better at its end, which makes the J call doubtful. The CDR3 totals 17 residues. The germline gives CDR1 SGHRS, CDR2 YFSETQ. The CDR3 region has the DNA TGCGCCAGCAGCTTCCCCCCCATAGCGGGTGACTCCTACGAGCAGTACTTC. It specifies CASSFPPIAGDSYEQYF.

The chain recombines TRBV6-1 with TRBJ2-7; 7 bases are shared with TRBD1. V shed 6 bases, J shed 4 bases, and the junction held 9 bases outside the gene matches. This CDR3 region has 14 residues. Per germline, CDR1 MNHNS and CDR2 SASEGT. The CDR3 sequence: CASRENRGVYEQYF. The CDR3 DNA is TGTGCCAGCAGGGAAAACAGGGGAGTTTACGAGCAGTACTTC.

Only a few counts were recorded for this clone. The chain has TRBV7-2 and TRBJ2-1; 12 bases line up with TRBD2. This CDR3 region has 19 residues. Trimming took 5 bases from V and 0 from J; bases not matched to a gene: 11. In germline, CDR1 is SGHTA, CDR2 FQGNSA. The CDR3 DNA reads TGTGCCAGCAGCCCTCGTGGGACTAGCGGGCCCAGCTCCTACAATGAGCAGTTCTTC. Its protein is CASSPRGTSGPSSYNEQFF.

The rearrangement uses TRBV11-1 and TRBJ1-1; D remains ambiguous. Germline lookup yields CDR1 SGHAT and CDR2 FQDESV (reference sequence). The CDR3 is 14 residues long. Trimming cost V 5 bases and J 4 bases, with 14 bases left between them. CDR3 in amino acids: CASSTDPEGTEAFF. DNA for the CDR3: TGTGCCAGCAGCACCGACCCAGAGGGCACTGAAGCTTTCTTT.

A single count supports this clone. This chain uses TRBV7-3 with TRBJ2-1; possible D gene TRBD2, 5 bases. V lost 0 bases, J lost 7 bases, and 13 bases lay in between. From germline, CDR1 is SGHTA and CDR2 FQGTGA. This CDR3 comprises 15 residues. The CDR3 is CASSLTTREHNEQFF. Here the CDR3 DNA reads TGTGCCAGCAGCTTAACGACACGGGAACATAATGAGCAGTTCTTC. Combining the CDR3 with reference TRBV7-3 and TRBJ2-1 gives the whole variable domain GAGVSQTPSNKVTEKGKYVELRCDPISGHTALYWYRQSLGQGPEFLIYFQGTGAADDSGLPNDRFFAVRPEGSVSTLKIQRTERGDSAVYLCASSLTTREHNEQFFGPGTRLTVL.

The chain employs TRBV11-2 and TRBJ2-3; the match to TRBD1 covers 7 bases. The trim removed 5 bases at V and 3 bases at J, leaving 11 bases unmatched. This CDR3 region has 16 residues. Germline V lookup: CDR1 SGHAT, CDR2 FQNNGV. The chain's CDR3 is CASSTNRGAATDTQYF. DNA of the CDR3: TGTGCCAGCAGCACCAACAGGGGCGCAGCAACAGATACGCAGTATTTT.

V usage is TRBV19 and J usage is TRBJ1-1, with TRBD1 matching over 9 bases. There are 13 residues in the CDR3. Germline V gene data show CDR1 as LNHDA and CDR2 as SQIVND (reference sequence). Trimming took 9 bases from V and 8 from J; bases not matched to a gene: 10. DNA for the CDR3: TGTGCCAGCATGGGGGGACAGGGCCAAGAAGCTTTCTTT. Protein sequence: CASMGGQGQEAFF. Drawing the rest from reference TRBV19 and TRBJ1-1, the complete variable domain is DGGITQSPKYLFRKEGQNVTLSCEQNLNHDAMYWYRQDPGQGLRLIYYSQIVNDFQKGDIAEGYSVSREKKESFPLTVTSAQKNPTAFYLCASMGGQGQEAFFGQGTRLTVV.

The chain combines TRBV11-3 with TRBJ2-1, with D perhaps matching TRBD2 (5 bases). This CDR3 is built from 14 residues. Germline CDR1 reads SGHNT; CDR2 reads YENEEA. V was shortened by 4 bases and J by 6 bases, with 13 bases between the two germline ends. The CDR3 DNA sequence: TGTGCCAGCAGCTCTACGCCTCTAGCCAATGAGCAGTTCTTC. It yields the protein CASSSTPLANEQFF.

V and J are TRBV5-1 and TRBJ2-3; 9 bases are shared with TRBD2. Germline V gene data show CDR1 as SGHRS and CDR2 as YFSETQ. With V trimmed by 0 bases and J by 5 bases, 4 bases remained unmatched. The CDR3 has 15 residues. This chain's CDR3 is CASSLARGGVDTQYF. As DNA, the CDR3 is TGCGCCAGCAGCTTGGCCCGCGGGGGGGTAGATACGCAGTATTTT.

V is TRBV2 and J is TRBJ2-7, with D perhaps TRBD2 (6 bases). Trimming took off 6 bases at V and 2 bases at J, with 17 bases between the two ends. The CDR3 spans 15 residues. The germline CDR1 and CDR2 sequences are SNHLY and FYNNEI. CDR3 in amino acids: CASSRAGTGAYEQYF. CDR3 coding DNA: TGTGCCAGCAGCCGCGCCGGGACTGGAGCCTACGAGCAGTACTTC.

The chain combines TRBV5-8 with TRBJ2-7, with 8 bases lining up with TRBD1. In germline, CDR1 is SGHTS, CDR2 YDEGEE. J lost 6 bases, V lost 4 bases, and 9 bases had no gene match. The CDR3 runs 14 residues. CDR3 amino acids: CASSTGQGVSEQYF. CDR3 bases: TGTGCCAGCAGCACCGGACAGGGTGTATCCGAGCAGTACTTC.

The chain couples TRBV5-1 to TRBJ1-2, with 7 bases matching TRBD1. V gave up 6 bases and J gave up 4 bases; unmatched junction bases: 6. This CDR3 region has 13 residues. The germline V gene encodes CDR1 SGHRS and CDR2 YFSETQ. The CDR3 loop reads CASKRDSLYGYTF. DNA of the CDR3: TGCGCCAGCAAAAGGGACAGCCTCTATGGCTACACCTTC. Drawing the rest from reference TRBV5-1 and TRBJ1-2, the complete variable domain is KAGVTQTPRYLIKTRGQQVTLSCSPISGHRSVSWYQQTPGQGLQFLFEYFSETQRNKGNFPGRFSGRQFSNSRSEMNVSTLELGDSALYLCASKRDSLYGYTFGSGTRLTVV.

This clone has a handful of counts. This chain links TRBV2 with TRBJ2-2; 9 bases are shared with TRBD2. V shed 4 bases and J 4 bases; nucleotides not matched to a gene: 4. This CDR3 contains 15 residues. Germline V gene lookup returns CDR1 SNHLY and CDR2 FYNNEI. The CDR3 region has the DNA TGTGCCAGCAGTGGGCGGCGGGAGGGCACCGGGGAGCTGTTTTTT. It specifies CASSGRREGTGELFF.

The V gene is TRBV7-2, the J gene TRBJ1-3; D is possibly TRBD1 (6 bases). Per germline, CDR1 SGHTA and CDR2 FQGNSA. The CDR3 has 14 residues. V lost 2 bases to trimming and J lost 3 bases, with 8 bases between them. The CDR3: CASSLSGDGNTIYF. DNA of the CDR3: TGTGCCAGCAGCTTATCAGGGGATGGAAACACCATATATTTT.

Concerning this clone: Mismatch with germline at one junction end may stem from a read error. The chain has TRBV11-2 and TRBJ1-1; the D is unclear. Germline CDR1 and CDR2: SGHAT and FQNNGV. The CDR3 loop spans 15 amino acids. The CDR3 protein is CASRLDNYMNTEAFF. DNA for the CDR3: TGTGCCAGCAGATTAGACAACTACATGAACACTGAAGCTTTCTTT.

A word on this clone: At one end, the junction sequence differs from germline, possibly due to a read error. The CDR3 nucleotides read TGTTCCAGCAGCCAACGGGGGACGGACGAGCAGTACTTC. This sequence encodes CSSSQRGTDEQYF. The J gene is TRBJ2-7, the V gene TRBV7-3; possible D gene TRBD2, 6 bases. The germline V gene has CDR1 SGHTA and CDR2 FQGTGA. The CDR3 covers 13 residues. Combining the CDR3 with reference TRBV7-3 and TRBJ2-7 gives the whole variable domain GAGVSQTPSNKVTEKGKYVELRCDPISGHTALYWYRQSLGQGPEFLIYFQGTGAADDSGLPNDRFFAVRPEGSVSTLKIQRTERGDSAVYLCSSSQRGTDEQYFGPGTRLTVT.

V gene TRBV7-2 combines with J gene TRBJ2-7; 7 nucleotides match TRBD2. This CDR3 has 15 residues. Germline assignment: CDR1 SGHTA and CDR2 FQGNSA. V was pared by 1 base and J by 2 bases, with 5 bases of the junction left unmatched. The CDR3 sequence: CASSLEVGGPYEQYF. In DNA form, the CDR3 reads TGTGCCAGCAGCTTAGAGGTGGGAGGGCCCTACGAGCAGTACTTC.

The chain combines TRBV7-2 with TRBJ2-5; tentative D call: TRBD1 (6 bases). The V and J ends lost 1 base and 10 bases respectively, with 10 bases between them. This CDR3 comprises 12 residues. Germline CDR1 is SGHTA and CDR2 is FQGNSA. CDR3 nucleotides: TGTGCCAGCAGCTTAGAGCCGGGACACCAGTACTTC. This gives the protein CASSLEPGHQYF. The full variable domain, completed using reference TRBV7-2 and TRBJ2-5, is GAGVSQSPSNKVTEKGKDVELRCDPISGHTALYWYRQSLGQGLEFLIYFQGNSAPDKSGLPSDRFSAERTGGSVSTLTIQRTQQEDSAVYLCASSLEPGHQYFGPGTRLLVL.

DNA of the CDR3: TGTGCCAGCAGCTTAGGGGGGCGGGATGAGCAGTTCTTC. This encodes CASSLGGRDEQFF. The chain links TRBV7-9 to TRBJ2-1, with D maybe TRBD1 (6 bases). Germline-derived CDR1 and CDR2 are SEHNR and FQNEAQ (reference sequence). Trimming shortened V by 1 base and J by 8 bases, and 9 bases separated the two germline ends. This CDR3 is 13 amino acids long.

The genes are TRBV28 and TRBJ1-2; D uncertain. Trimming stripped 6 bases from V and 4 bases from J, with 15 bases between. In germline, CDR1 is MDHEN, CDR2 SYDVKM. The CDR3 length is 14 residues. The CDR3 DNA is TGTGCCAGCAGCCTCCCTCAGTGGAGCTATGGCTACACCTTC. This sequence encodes CASSLPQWSYGYTF.

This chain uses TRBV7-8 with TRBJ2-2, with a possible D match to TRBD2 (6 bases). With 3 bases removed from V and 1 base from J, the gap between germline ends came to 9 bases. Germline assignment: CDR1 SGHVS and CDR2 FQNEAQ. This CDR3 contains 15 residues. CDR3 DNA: TGTGCCAGCAGCTTTGGGGGAGGGAACACCGGGGAGCTGTTTTTT. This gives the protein CASSFGGGNTGELFF.

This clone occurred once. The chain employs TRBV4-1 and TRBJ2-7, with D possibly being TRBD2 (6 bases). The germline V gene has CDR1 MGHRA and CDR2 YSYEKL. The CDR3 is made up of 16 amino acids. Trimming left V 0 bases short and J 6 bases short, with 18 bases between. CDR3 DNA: TGCGCCAGCAGCCAAGATGCCGGTGGCGGGATGGGCGAGCAGTACTTC. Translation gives CASSQDAGGGMGEQYF.

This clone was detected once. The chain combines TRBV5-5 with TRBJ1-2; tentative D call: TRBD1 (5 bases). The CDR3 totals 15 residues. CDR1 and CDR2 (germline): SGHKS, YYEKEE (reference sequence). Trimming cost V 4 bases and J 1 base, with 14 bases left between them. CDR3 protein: CASSPSQGLNYGYTF. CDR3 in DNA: TGTGCCAGCAGCCCCTCCCAGGGACTTAACTATGGCTACACCTTC.

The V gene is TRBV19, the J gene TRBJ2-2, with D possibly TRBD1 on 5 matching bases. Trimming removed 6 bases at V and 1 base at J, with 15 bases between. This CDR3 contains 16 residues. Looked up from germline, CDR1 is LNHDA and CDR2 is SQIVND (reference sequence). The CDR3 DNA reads TGTGCCAGTAGCCCTGACAGACTCAGGAACACCGGGGAGCTGTTTTTT. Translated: CASSPDRLRNTGELFF.

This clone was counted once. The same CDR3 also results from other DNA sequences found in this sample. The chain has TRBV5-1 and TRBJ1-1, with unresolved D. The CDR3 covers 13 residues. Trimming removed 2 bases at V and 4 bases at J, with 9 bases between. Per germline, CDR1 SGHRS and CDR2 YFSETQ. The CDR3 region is CASSFPGSTEAFF. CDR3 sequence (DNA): TGCGCCAGCAGCTTTCCGGGGAGCACTGAAGCTTTCTTT.

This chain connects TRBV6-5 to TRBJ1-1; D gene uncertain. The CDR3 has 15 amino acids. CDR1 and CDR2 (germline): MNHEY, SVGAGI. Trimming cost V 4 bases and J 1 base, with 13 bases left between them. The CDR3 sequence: CASSSPSGGNTEAFF. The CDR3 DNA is TGTGCCAGCAGTTCCCCTTCGGGTGGGAACACTGAAGCTTTCTTT.

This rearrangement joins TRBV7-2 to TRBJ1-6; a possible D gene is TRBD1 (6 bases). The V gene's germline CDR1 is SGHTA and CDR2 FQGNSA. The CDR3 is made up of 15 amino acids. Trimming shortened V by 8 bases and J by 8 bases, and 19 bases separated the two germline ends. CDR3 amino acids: CASRRGGGGDSPLHF. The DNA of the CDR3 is TGTGCCAGCCGCCGTGGGGGGGGCGGTGATTCACCCCTCCACTTT.

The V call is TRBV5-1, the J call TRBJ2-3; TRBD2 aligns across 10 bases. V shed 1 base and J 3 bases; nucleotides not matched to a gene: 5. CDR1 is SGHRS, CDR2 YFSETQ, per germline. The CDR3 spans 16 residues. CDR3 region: CASSLSPSGSTDTQYF. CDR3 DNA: TGCGCCAGCAGCTTGTCGCCTAGCGGGAGTACAGATACGCAGTATTTT.

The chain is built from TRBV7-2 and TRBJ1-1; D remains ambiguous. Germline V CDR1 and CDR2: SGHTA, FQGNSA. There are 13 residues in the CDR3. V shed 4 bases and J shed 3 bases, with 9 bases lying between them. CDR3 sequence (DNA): TGTGCCAGCAGCTCGTTTTATGACACTGAAGCTTTCTTT. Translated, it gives CASSSFYDTEAFF.

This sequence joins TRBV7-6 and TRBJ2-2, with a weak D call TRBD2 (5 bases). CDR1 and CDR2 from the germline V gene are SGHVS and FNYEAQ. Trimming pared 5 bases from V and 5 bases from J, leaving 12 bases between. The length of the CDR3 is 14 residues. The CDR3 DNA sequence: TGTGCCAGCAGCCCGGAACTAGGTACCGGGGAGCTGTTTTTT. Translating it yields CASSPELGTGELFF.